A single sample gave rise to the 6 T cell receptor beta chains below, sequenced in a study of CD8+ T cells in alopecia areata. As the sequencing template, cDNA was produced by extracting RNA and reverse transcribing it. Clones were sequenced by immunoSEQ multiplex PCR, and TCRdb holds only the in-frame ones, with some missing. The sample lists approximately 13,000 clones; around 60% were seen once. For five patients taking part in the biomarker study, CD4+ cells were further sorted into CD25+CD127- cells. The sample comprised CD4+ Tregs sorted from blood. Receptors were obtained from a human donor with alopecia areata.

V is TRBV14 and J is TRBJ1-2; 7 positions agree with TRBD1. V shed 4 bases, J shed 2 bases, and the junction held 1 base outside the gene matches. CDR3 size: 13 residues. Germline CDR1 is SGHDN and CDR2 is FVKESK. CDR3 in amino acids: CASSLDRNYGYTF. The CDR3, as DNA: TGTGCCAGCAGCCTGGACAGGAACTATGGCTACACCTTC.

This chain uses TRBV28 with TRBJ2-5; 7 bases agree with TRBD2. V shed 4 bases, J shed 4 bases, and the junction held 12 bases outside the gene matches. The CDR3 is made up of 16 amino acids. Germline loops: CDR1 MDHEN, CDR2 SYDVKM. CDR3 bases: TGTGCCAGCAGTTGGATATTGGAGGGAGGGCCAGAGACCCAGTACTTC. Translating it yields CASSWILEGGPETQYF.

This sequence joins TRBV28 and TRBJ1-5, with D unclear. The CDR3 runs to 15 residues. V gave up 2 bases and J gave up 7 bases, with 15 bases separating them. From germline, CDR1 is MDHEN and CDR2 SYDVKM. The CDR3 DNA reads as TGTGCCAGCAGTTTAGGTTTTACGGCTCTACAGCCCCAGCATTTT. This translates into CASSLGFTALQPQHF.

This clone has a handful of counts. V and J are TRBV5-1 and TRBJ2-1, with 8 bases aligning to TRBD2. From germline, CDR1 is SGHRS and CDR2 YFSETQ. This CDR3 is built from 15 residues. The J segment lost 5 bases and the V segment lost 4 bases, leaving 8 bases of the junction unmatched. Here the CDR3 DNA reads TGCGCCAGCAGCCCGGGGGGGGCCTCAGACAATGAGCAGTTCTTC. Protein: CASSPGGASDNEQFF.

This clone has just a few counts. The J gene is TRBJ2-1, the V gene TRBV25-1, with 7 bases fitting TRBD2. In germline, CDR1 is MGHDK, CDR2 SYGVNS. The junction had 7 bases not matched to a gene; V was cut back by 0 bases and J by 5 bases. The CDR3 sequence is 16 residues long. The CDR3, as DNA: TGTGCCAGCAGTGAATACGGGGGAGGGATCAACAATGAGCAGTTCTTC. As protein: CASSEYGGGINNEQFF.

This rearrangement joins TRBV9 to TRBJ1-1; perhaps TRBD1 as D (6 bases). V lost 4 bases and J lost 4, with 11 bases in between. This CDR3 spans 13 amino acids. Germline CDR1 SGDLS, CDR2 YYNGEE. The CDR3 loop is CASSPWTATEAFF. In DNA form, the CDR3 reads TGTGCCAGCAGCCCTTGGACAGCCACTGAAGCTTTCTTT.